This T cell receptor (beta chain) is drawn from a study of a mutant IDH1 vaccine in newly diagnosed glioma. The CDR3 has 13 residues. Germline CDR1 LGHNA, CDR2 YSLEER. The V gene lost 4 bases and the J gene lost 3 bases, with 10 bases spanning the gap. The sample's time point: week 11, during vaccination. One vaccine dose held 300 ug of mutant IDH1 20-mer peptide and came with topical imiquimod. Study results and caveats: Changes to the top peripheral T cell clonotypes appeared unrelated to pseudoprogression.

A word on this clone: Its matching antigen is unknown.

The repertoire was sequenced with immunoSEQ multiplex PCR; TCRdb's copy has only in-frame clones and lacks some. The profile shows about 120,000 clones, 80% of them singletons. The sequencing used PBMCs, collected from a glioma patient whose treatment included an IDH1 peptide vaccine. The receptor comes from a middle-aged man with glioma. This chain links TRBV4-3 with TRBJ2-7, with D unclear. CDR3 sequence reads: CASSPGGGYEQYF. DNA of the CDR3: TGCGCCAGCAGCCCCGGTGGCGGCTACGAGCAGTACTTC.